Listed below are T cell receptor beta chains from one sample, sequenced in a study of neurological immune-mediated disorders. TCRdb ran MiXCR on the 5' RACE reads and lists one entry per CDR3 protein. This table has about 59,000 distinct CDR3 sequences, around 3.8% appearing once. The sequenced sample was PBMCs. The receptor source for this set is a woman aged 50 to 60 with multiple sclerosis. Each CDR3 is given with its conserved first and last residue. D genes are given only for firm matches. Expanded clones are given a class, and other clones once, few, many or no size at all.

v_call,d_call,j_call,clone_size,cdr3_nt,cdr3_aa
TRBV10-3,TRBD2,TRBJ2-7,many,TGTGCCACCAAACCAGCGGGAGGGCCGCAAGAGCAGTACTTC,CATKPAGGPQEQYF
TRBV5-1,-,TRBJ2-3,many,TGCGCCAGCAGCTATACCACAGATACGCAGTATTTT,CASSYTTDTQYF
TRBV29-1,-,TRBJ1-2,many,TGCAGCGTTGAAGATTGGAACCTTAACCAGGGGGGCTACACCTTC,CSVEDWNLNQGGYTF
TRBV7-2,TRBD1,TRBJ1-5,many,TGTGCCAGCAGCCGAACAGGGGTCCCAAATCAGCCCCAGCATTTT,CASSRTGVPNQPQHF
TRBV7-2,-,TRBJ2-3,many,TGTGCCAGCAGCTTAGTCGGGAGCAGCACAGATACGCAGTATTTT,CASSLVGSSTDTQYF
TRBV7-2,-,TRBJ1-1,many,TGTGCCAGCAGCTTAGTCCAGATGAACACTGAAGCTTTCTTT,CASSLVQMNTEAFF
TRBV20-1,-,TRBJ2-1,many,TGCAGTGCTAGAGATCCGGGACTCGTATACAATGAGCAGTTCTTC,CSARDPGLVYNEQFF
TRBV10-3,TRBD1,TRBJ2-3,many,TGTGCCATCACTCAGGACAGGGTCGCAGATACGCAGTATTTT,CAITQDRVADTQYF
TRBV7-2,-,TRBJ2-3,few,TGTGCCAGCAGCTACCGGATTCGAGCAGATACGCAGTATTTT,CASSYRIRADTQYF
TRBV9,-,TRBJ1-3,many,TGTGCCAGCAGCGGACCCGGGGGTACGGGAAACACCATATATTTT,CASSGPGGTGNTIYF
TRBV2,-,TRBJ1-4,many,TGTGCCAGCAGTGAATTACTAGGACTGTTTTTT,CASSELLGLFF
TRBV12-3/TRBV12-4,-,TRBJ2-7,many,TGTGCCAGCAGCCGCATGGGACTCTCCCCGAGCGAGCAGTACTTC,CASSRMGLSPSEQYF
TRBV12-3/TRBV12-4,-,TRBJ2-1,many,TGTGCCAGCAGTGGAAGACCGGAGGGTGAGCAGTTCTTC,CASSGRPEGEQFF
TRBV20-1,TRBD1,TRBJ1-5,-,TGCAGTGCCGTAAGCGGCAGGGGGGATCAGCCCCAGCATTTT,CSAVSGRGDQPQHF
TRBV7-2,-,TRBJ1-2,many,TGTGCCAGCAGCTTAGCTCGGCGACAGACCTATGGCTACACCTTC,CASSLARRQTYGYTF
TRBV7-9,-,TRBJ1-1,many,TGTGCCAGCAGCTTATTTCATGGGGAAGCTTTCTTT,CASSLFHGEAFF
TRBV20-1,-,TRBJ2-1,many,TGCAGTGCTCAACTAGAACCGAGCTCCTACAATGAGCAGTTCTTC,CSAQLEPSSYNEQFF
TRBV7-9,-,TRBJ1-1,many,TGTGCCAGCAGCTTAGTGGCCTTTGAAGCTTTCTTT,CASSLVAFEAFF